The 25 T cell receptor beta chains given below trace back to one sample, sequenced in a study of blood T cell repertoires in COVID-19. Assay used: immunoSEQ multiplex PCR; TCRdb lists only in-frame clones, some missing. In the table there are 250,000 to 350,000 clones, about 88% of which are singletons. The source material was peripheral blood. The receptor set was obtained from an older woman with acute or convalescent COVID-19.

The V call is TRBV27, the J call TRBJ1-6, with 8 bases matching TRBD1. V shed 6 bases, J shed 0 bases, and the junction held 7 bases outside the gene matches. This CDR3 spans 17 amino acids. CDR1 and CDR2 from the germline V gene are MNHEY and SMNVEV (reference sequence). CDR3 sequence reads: CASRWTGMSSYNSPLHF. The CDR3 region has the DNA TGTGCCAGCAGGTGGACAGGGATGAGCTCCTATAATTCACCCCTCCACTTT.

This chain links TRBV7-2 with TRBJ1-6; 8 bases fit TRBD1. This CDR3 comprises 19 residues. The V and J ends lost 3 bases and 7 bases, in that order; junction bases with no gene match: 17. From germline, CDR1 is SGHTA and CDR2 FQGNSA. The CDR3 DNA follows: TGTGCCAGCAGCTTCCGTCCCGGGACAGGCTCCCAGGGGAATTCACCCCTCCACTTT. Residues: CASSFRPGTGSQGNSPLHF.

The rearrangement uses TRBV6-1 and TRBJ1-6; D is ambiguous. The CDR3 has 16 amino acids. V dropped 6 bases and J dropped 0 bases, with 12 bases sitting between them. Germline V CDR1 and CDR2: MNHNS, SASEGT. The CDR3 is CASRETFSSYNSPLHF. CDR3 bases: TGTGCCAGCAGGGAAACCTTTAGCTCCTATAATTCACCCCTCCACTTT.

The gene calls are TRBV9 and TRBJ2-1; 7 bases fit TRBD2. V lost 0 bases, J lost 7 bases, and 7 bases stayed unmatched. The CDR3 loop spans 15 amino acids. Germline V CDR1 and CDR2: SGDLS, YYNGEE. CDR3: CASSVGAGVQNEQFF. In DNA, the CDR3 is TGTGCCAGCAGCGTAGGGGCGGGAGTTCAAAATGAGCAGTTCTTC.

The chain has TRBV7-2 and TRBJ1-5, with a weak D call TRBD1 (5 bases). The length of the CDR3 is 15 residues. V lost 1 base to trimming and J lost 4 bases, with 11 bases between them. Germline assignment: CDR1 SGHTA and CDR2 FQGNSA. The CDR3 reads CASSLVWDSNQPQHF. In DNA, the CDR3 is TGTGCCAGCAGCTTAGTTTGGGACTCTAATCAGCCCCAGCATTTT.

The chain uses TRBV28 and TRBJ2-7; no clear D gene. The CDR3 runs 15 residues. V shed 7 bases and J shed 2 bases, with 18 bases lying between them. Germline lookup yields CDR1 MDHEN and CDR2 SYDVKM. The CDR3 DNA reads TGTGCCAGCACCATCCCCGACATAAAGGCCTACGAGCAGTACTTC. As protein: CASTIPDIKAYEQYF. Supplemented by reference TRBV28 and TRBJ2-7, the full variable domain reads DVKVTQSSRYLVKRTGEKVFLECVQDMDHENMFWYRQDPGLGLRLIYFSYDVKMKEKGDIPEGYSVSREKKERFSLILESASTNQTSMYLCASTIPDIKAYEQYFGPGTRLTVT.

The chain links TRBV19 to TRBJ2-1; 10 positions match TRBD1. The CDR3 totals 15 residues. V trimming: 4 bases; J trimming: 6 bases; junction bases outside the gene matches: 6. Germline loops: CDR1 LNHDA, CDR2 SQIVND (reference sequence). DNA of the CDR3: TGTGCCAGTAGTACAGGGACAGGGGCTCGCAATGAGCAGTTCTTC. Its translation is CASSTGTGARNEQFF.

The chain employs TRBV6-4 and TRBJ1-2; D not certain. Per germline, CDR1 MRHNA and CDR2 SNTAGT. The V end lost 2 bases, the J end lost 1 base, and 17 bases lay between the germline ends. The CDR3 is made up of 17 amino acids. CDR3 loop: CASSDPAAHGFNYGYTF. CDR3 DNA: TGTGCCAGCAGTGACCCGGCGGCCCATGGCTTTAACTATGGCTACACCTTC.

The CDR3 coding sequence is TGTGCCTGGGGACAGGGGCCTAAACTAGCGGGAGGTTCCTACAATGAGCAGTTCTTC. Translation: CAWGQGPKLAGGSYNEQFF. The J gene is TRBJ2-1, the V gene TRBV30; TRBD2 agrees at 12 bases. Germline V gives CDR1 GTSNPN, CDR2 SVGIG (reference sequence). The V gene end was trimmed by 5 bases and the J gene end by 1 base; junction bases not matched to a gene: 15. The length of the CDR3 is 19 residues.

V is TRBV2 and J is TRBJ2-1, with D perhaps TRBD2 (5 bases). CDR3 length: 16 amino acids. Germline V gene sequence: CDR1 SNHLY, CDR2 FYNNEI. Trimming removed 6 bases at V and 0 bases at J, with 15 bases between. The CDR3 nucleotides read TGTGCCAGCAGGGACTCGCGTCCGAGCTCCTACAATGAGCAGTTCTTC. It specifies CASRDSRPSSYNEQFF.

The V call is TRBV12-3 or TRBV12-4, the J call TRBJ1-1; 8 nucleotides align to TRBD1. V lost 11 bases to trimming and J lost 1 base; unmatched junction nucleotides: 6. The CDR3 spans 13 residues. CDR3 nucleotide sequence: TGTGCCGGGAGGACAGGGCGGAACACTGAAGCTTTCTTT. Translation gives CAGRTGRNTEAFF.

The CDR3 protein is CASSLSRISYEQYF. CDR3 nucleotide sequence: TGTGCCAGCAGTTTATCCAGGATCTCCTACGAGCAGTACTTC. J is TRBJ2-7 and V is TRBV27; no clear D gene. The CDR3 length is 14 residues. In germline, CDR1 is MNHEY, CDR2 SMNVEV (reference sequence). Trimming removed 0 bases from V and 0 bases from J, with 6 bases in between.

This chain connects TRBV4-2 to TRBJ1-5; a possible D gene is TRBD1 (6 bases). Germline V gene lookup returns CDR1 LGHNA and CDR2 YNFKEQ. Trimming removed 4 bases at V and 1 base at J, with 11 bases between. The CDR3 extends over 15 amino acids. CDR3 bases: TGTGCCAGCAGCCCGTGGACAGAAAGCAATCAGCCCCAGCATTTT. It encodes CASSPWTESNQPQHF.

The V and J genes are TRBV30 and TRBJ2-1, with D perhaps matching TRBD2 (5 bases). CDR3 size: 13 residues. The germline V and J ends were trimmed by 7 bases and 7 bases, with 17 bases remaining between them. Germline-derived CDR1 and CDR2 are GTSNPN and SVGIG (reference sequence). The CDR3 sequence is CAFAGSTGNEQFF. For the CDR3, the DNA is TGTGCCTTTGCCGGGTCCACGGGGAATGAGCAGTTCTTC.

The V call is TRBV9, the J call TRBJ2-1; TRBD2 agrees at 8 bases. Trimming at V came to 0 bases and at J to 7 bases, leaving 9 bases not matched to a gene. Germline V gene data show CDR1 as SGDLS and CDR2 as YYNGEE. The CDR3 sequence is 16 residues long. Here the CDR3 DNA reads TGTGCCAGCAGCGTAGGTCGGGGGGGCCCTAGGAATGAGCAGTTCTTC. It specifies CASSVGRGGPRNEQFF.

This sequence joins TRBV24-1 and TRBJ1-1, with TRBD1 as a possible D gene (5 bases). V gave up 7 bases and J gave up 3 bases, with 14 bases separating them. The CDR3 consists of 14 residues. CDR1 is KGHDR, CDR2 SFDVKD, per germline. CDR3 sequence: CATRQAGGDTEAFF. DNA for the CDR3: TGTGCCACCAGACAGGCGGGGGGGGACACTGAAGCTTTCTTT.

V is TRBV4-1 and J is TRBJ1-2; possibly TRBD1 for D (6 bases). V was pared by 2 bases and J by 13 bases, with 14 bases between. The length of the CDR3 is 12 residues. Germline V CDR1 and CDR2: MGHRA, YSYEKL. CDR3: CASSQPPRTVTF. CDR3 coding DNA: TGCGCCAGCAGCCAACCACCACGGACAGTCACCTTC.

V gene TRBV3-1 (or the pseudogene TRBV3-2) combines with J gene TRBJ2-5; 14 nucleotides line up with TRBD2. The CDR3 length is 17 residues. Germline CDR1 is LGHDT and CDR2 is YNNKEL (reference sequence). V trimming: 4 bases; J trimming: 0 bases; junction bases outside the gene matches: 4. The CDR3 bases are TGTGCCAGCAGCCCCTGGACTAGCGGGGGGTACCAAGAGACCCAGTACTTC. It encodes CASSPWTSGGYQETQYF.

The V call is TRBV9, the J call TRBJ1-1; the D gene is possibly TRBD1 (5 bases). The germline V gene encodes CDR1 SGDLS and CDR2 YYNGEE. There are 13 residues in the CDR3. The ends were cut back, 4 bases at V and 5 bases at J, with 12 bases in the middle. CDR3 bases: TGTGCCAGCAGCACCGGGGGTTGGACTGAAGCTTTCTTT. Encoded protein: CASSTGGWTEAFF. Filled out from reference TRBV9 and TRBJ1-1, the complete variable domain reads DSGVTQTPKHLITATGQRVTLRCSPRSGDLSVYWYQQSLDQGLQFLIQYYNGEERAKGNILERFSAQQFPDLHSELNLSSLELGDSALYFCASSTGGWTEAFFGQGTRLTVV.

This clone came up once. V and J are TRBV9 and TRBJ1-1, with a weak D call TRBD1 (6 bases). The CDR3 is 15 amino acids. Germline V gives CDR1 SGDLS, CDR2 YYNGEE. V lost 0 bases, J lost 4 bases, and 13 bases lay in between. The CDR3 region is CASSVVSSGVTEAFF. In DNA form, the CDR3 reads TGTGCCAGCAGCGTAGTTTCCTCAGGGGTCACTGAAGCTTTCTTT.

The rearrangement links TRBV28 to TRBJ2-1, with 9 positions matching TRBD2. This CDR3 contains 15 residues. V was pared by 8 bases and J by 5 bases, with 10 bases of the junction left unmatched. Germline assignment: CDR1 MDHEN and CDR2 SYDVKM. DNA of the CDR3: TGTGCCAGCGGGGGGGCGGGAGGGATGAACAATGAGCAGTTCTTC. It yields the protein CASGGAGGMNNEQFF.

The chain carries TRBV7-2 and TRBJ2-7; 13 bases fit TRBD2. Germline values: CDR1 SGHTA, CDR2 FQGNSA. V was pared by 4 bases and J by 6 bases, with 6 bases of the junction left unmatched. The CDR3 spans 15 residues. The CDR3 loop is CASSWTSGSLSEQYF. DNA of the CDR3: TGTGCCAGCAGCTGGACTAGCGGGAGTCTCTCCGAGCAGTACTTC. Based on the CDR3 plus reference TRBV7-2 and TRBJ2-7, the full variable domain is GAGVSQSPSNKVTEKGKDVELRCDPISGHTALYWYRQSLGQGLEFLIYFQGNSAPDKSGLPSDRFSAERTGGSVSTLTIQRTQQEDSAVYLCASSWTSGSLSEQYFGPGTRLTVT.

The V and J genes are TRBV2 and TRBJ1-2, with 10 bases that match TRBD1. The J segment lost 7 bases and the V segment lost 6 bases, leaving 2 bases of the junction unmatched. CDR3 length: 12 amino acids. Germline V gives CDR1 SNHLY, CDR2 FYNNEI. In DNA form, the CDR3 reads TGTGCCAGCAGCGGGACAGGGGTTGGCTACACCTTC. Its protein product is CASSGTGVGYTF.

The chain has TRBV10-3 and TRBJ1-5; 9 positions agree with TRBD1. Germline V CDR1 and CDR2: ENHRY, SYGVKD. The CDR3 sequence is 15 residues long. Germline trimming cut 10 bases from V and 1 base from J; bases unmatched to any gene: 8. CDR3 protein: CASRKDRGSNQPQHF. CDR3 nucleotides: TGTGCCAGTCGAAAGGACAGGGGAAGCAATCAGCCCCAGCATTTT.

The rearrangement links TRBV9 to TRBJ2-2, with 10 bases that match TRBD1. Germline V CDR1 and CDR2: SGDLS, YYNGEE. V lost 4 bases and J lost 3; bases outside the gene matches: 6. The CDR3 loop spans 16 amino acids. CDR3 bases: TGTGCCAGCAGCAATGACAGGGGGCAGGACACCGGGGAGCTGTTTTTT. Translation gives CASSNDRGQDTGELFF.